These 26 T cell receptor beta chains were all obtained from the same sample, sequenced in a study of regulatory T cells in long-lasting Graves disease (dated by TCRdb to the early 2020s). Library method: multiplex PCR. Sequencing instrument: Illumina HiSeq 4000. TCR beta libraries were built with iRepertoire HTBI primers and Arm-PCR amplification of CDR3 regions. The raw public reads went through TCRdb reprocessing: fastp at Q25, MiXCR clone calling, in-frame beta chains kept. Rows are combined by CDR3 protein, so each entry shows the most common genes and DNA. In all, the sample holds roughly 260,000 distinct CDR3 sequences, and about 20% of those were seen once. The ten largest clonotypes hold approximately 14% of the sample. The meaning of the sample's time point label: newly diagnosed GD, antithyroid drugs for less than 3 months. RNA was extracted from PBMCs in TRIzol for both TCR sequencing and RNA sequencing.

This sample also belongs to another study, concerning T cells in Graves' hyperthyroidism and ophthalmopathy.

The source was peripheral blood mononuclear cells (PBMCs), collected at new diagnosis, from a patient treated with antithyroid drugs. The receptors were sampled from a woman in her thirties with Graves disease. Donor details come from another sample of the same person, matched by shared clones.

This chain uses TRBV15 with TRBJ2-6; D call uncertain. Germline V gene data show CDR1 as LNHNV and CDR2 as YYDKDF (reference sequence). The CDR3 has 15 residues. V lost 4 bases, J lost 1 base, and 8 bases lay in between. DNA of the CDR3: TGTGCCACCAGCATCAAGTTTTCTGGGGCCAACGTCCTGACTTTC. Encoded protein: CATSIKFSGANVLTF.

This clonotype was detected many times. One junction end does not reproduce the germline sequence, and a read error may be involved. The V gene is TRBV20-1, the J gene TRBJ2-7; TRBD1 aligns across 7 bases. Per the germline V gene, CDR1 is DFQATT and CDR2 is SNEGSKA (reference sequence). The CDR3 has 11 amino acids. CDR3 bases: TGCAGTGCTAGAGATGACAGGGAAAAAGTCTTC. The encoded protein is CSARDDREKVF.

This clonotype showed up many times. The chain employs TRBV7-9 and TRBJ1-2, with D perhaps TRBD1 (5 bases). This CDR3 is 15 amino acids long. Trimming removed 5 bases at V and 2 bases at J, with 15 bases between. Germline lookup yields CDR1 SEHNR and CDR2 FQNEAQ (reference sequence). The CDR3 protein is CASSTRDRPNYGYTF. CDR3 nucleotides: TGTGCCAGCAGCACCCGGGACCGGCCCAACTATGGCTACACCTTC.

This clonotype was picked up many times. This sequence joins TRBV7-2 and TRBJ1-2; D is ambiguous. CDR1 is SGHTA and CDR2 is FQGNSA in the germline V gene. The CDR3 contains 13 residues. The germline V and J ends were trimmed by 5 bases and 5 bases, with 12 bases remaining between them. CDR3: CASSAVSGYGYTF. The CDR3 bases are TGTGCCAGCAGCGCAGTTTCCGGATATGGCTACACCTTC.

A word on this clonotype: A far more abundant clone sits one base away, making this likely a read error. The chain is built from TRBV2 and TRBJ2-1, with 7 bases lining up with TRBD1. CDR1 and CDR2 from the germline V gene are SNHLY and FYNNEI. V was pared by 7 bases and J by 10 bases, with 13 bases of the junction left unmatched. The CDR3 is 14 amino acids. The CDR3 sequence: CASKGLRTGVEQFF. The CDR3 nucleotides read TGTGCCAGCAAGGGGCTAAGGACAGGCGTCGAGCAGTTCTTC.

The sample holds a few counts of this clonotype. The chain has TRBV10-3 and TRBJ1-2; maybe TRBD1 (6 bases). Germline CDR1 reads ENHRY; CDR2 reads SYGVKD. The CDR3 spans 13 residues. V was trimmed by 10 bases and J by 3 bases, leaving 15 bases between them. CDR3 amino acids: CATFQGNYYGYTF. The CDR3, as DNA: TGTGCCACCTTCCAGGGGAATTACTATGGCTACACCTTC.

Many counts were recorded for this clonotype. The gene calls are TRBV20-1 and TRBJ1-1, with 7 bases fitting TRBD1. The ends lost 6 bases at V and 4 bases at J; junction bases unmatched: 5. This CDR3 is built from 12 residues. The germline gives CDR1 DFQATT, CDR2 SNEGSKA (reference sequence). The CDR3 bases are TGCAGTGCAAGCAGGGGGACCACTGAAGCTTTCTTT. It encodes CSASRGTTEAFF.

A remark on this clonotype: The DNA is omitted, as the CDR3 cannot be located on it reliably, and the CDR3 follows TCRdb's listing. The V call is TRBV5-1, the J call TRBJ2-7; TRBD2, the D gene given by the table, was not confirmed from the DNA. 18 amino acids form the CDR3, both terminal residues included. Germline assignment: CDR1 SGHRS and CDR2 YFSETQ. CDR3 sequence reads: CASSFYICSAHWRREQYF.

This chain connects TRBV18 to TRBJ2-3, with 7 bases fitting TRBD1. The DNA matches TRBJ1-1 better at its end, which makes the J call doubtful. Per the germline V gene, CDR1 is KGHSH and CDR2 is LQKENI. This CDR3 contains 11 residues. This chain's CDR3 is CASSGQAEAFF. In DNA form, the CDR3 reads TGTGCCAGCTCAGGACAGGCCGAAGCTTTCTTT.

The chain combines TRBV2 with TRBJ1-1; D unresolved. The germline V gene encodes CDR1 SNHLY and CDR2 FYNNEI. This CDR3 has 12 residues. V lost 8 bases, J lost 3 bases, and 10 bases lay in between. The CDR3 DNA is TGTGCCAGCCAGGCAGCCTACACTGAAGCTTTCTTT. It yields the protein CASQAAYTEAFF.

This clonotype showed up many times. The chain has TRBV5-8 and TRBJ1-3; D not resolved. V lost 0 bases, J lost 0 bases, and 7 bases lay in between. The CDR3 extends over 15 amino acids. CDR1 and CDR2 from the germline V gene are SGHTS and YDEGEE. DNA for the CDR3: TGTGCCAGCAGCTTGGGCTCTTCCTCTGGAAACACCATATATTTT. It is translated as CASSLGSSSGNTIYF.

Worth noting for this clonotype: A much larger clone lies one base from this, so it may be a read error. The chain employs TRBV10-3 and TRBJ2-1; D is ambiguous. The CDR3 is 13 residues long. Germline CDR1 is ENHRY and CDR2 is SYGVKD. The CDR3 DNA reads as TGTGCCACCAGTGAGTCCTTGACCGGGGAGCAGTTCTTC. Protein: CATSESLTGEQFF.

This clonotype was observed at least ten times. The chain combines TRBV6-1 with TRBJ2-1, with 7 bases lining up with TRBD1. V trimming: 5 bases; J trimming: 6 bases; junction bases outside the gene matches: 10. The CDR3 extends over 15 amino acids. Germline V lookup: CDR1 MNHNS, CDR2 SASEGT. CDR3 protein: CASSNDRVLINEQFF. In DNA, the CDR3 is TGTGCCAGCAGTAACGACAGGGTGTTGATCAATGAGCAGTTCTTC.

This clonotype appeared many times. This rearrangement joins TRBV6-5 to TRBJ2-7; D tentatively fits TRBD1 or TRBD2 (5 bases each). Germline-derived CDR1 and CDR2 are MNHEY and SVGAGI. The CDR3 has 15 residues. V shed 1 base and J shed 1 base, with 11 bases lying between them. CDR3 DNA: TGTGCCAGCAGTTACTACCGGGACGGATCCTACGAGCAGTACTTC. As protein: CASSYYRDGSYEQYF.

V and J are TRBV3-1 and TRBJ1-6, with 9 bases identical to TRBD1. The germline V gene encodes CDR1 LGHDT and CDR2 YNNKEL (reference sequence). This CDR3 is built from 17 residues. V shed 0 bases and J 9 bases; nucleotides not matched to a gene: 9. The CDR3 reads CASSQEGEQGAGSPLHF. The DNA for the CDR3 is TGTGCCAGCAGCCAAGAAGGGGAACAGGGGGCGGGTTCACCCCTCCACTTT. Supplemented by reference TRBV3-1 and TRBJ1-6, the full variable domain reads DTAVSQTPKYLVTQMGNDKSIKCEQNLGHDTMYWYKQDSKKFLKIMFSYNNKELIINETVPNRFSPKSPDKAHLNLHINSLELGDSAVYFCASSQEGEQGAGSPLHFGNGTRLTVT.

Turning to this clonotype: This clone may be a read error of a much larger clone one base away. This sequence joins TRBV10-3 and TRBJ1-6; possible D gene TRBD1, 6 bases. CDR3 length: 16 residues. Trimming shortened V by 5 bases and J by 7 bases, and 18 bases separated the two germline ends. Germline-derived CDR1 and CDR2 are ENHRY and SYGVKD. CDR3 DNA sequence: TGTGCCATCAGTAAGGCCCAGGGGACAACCAATTCACCCCTCCACTTT. This sequence encodes CAISKAQGTTNSPLHF.

In this sample, this clonotype turned up many times. This chain links TRBV13 with TRBJ1-2, with D uncertain. This CDR3 has 13 amino acids. From germline, CDR1 is PRHDT and CDR2 FYEKMQ (reference sequence). Trimming took 4 bases from V and 7 from J, leaving 13 bases between them. This CDR3 reads CASSSISSVGYTF. The CDR3 DNA reads TGTGCCAGCAGCTCTATCTCTTCTGTTGGCTACACCTTC.

There are many counts of this clonotype. The chain has TRBV9 and TRBJ1-2; D gene ambiguous. V shed 2 bases and J shed 4 bases, with 12 bases lying between them. CDR1 is SGDLS, CDR2 YYNGEE, per germline. The CDR3 extends over 14 amino acids. CDR3 in DNA: TGTGCCAGCAGCGTGGATCTGGGAATCTATGGCTACACCTTC. Amino acids: CASSVDLGIYGYTF. The full variable domain, rest sourced from reference TRBV9 and TRBJ1-2, is DSGVTQTPKHLITATGQRVTLRCSPRSGDLSVYWYQQSLDQGLQFLIQYYNGEERAKGNILERFSAQQFPDLHSELNLSSLELGDSALYFCASSVDLGIYGYTFGSGTRLTVV.

This sequence joins TRBV19 and TRBJ1-6; 8 nucleotides align to TRBD1. The trim removed 5 bases at V and 7 bases at J, leaving 10 bases unmatched. Germline V gene lookup returns CDR1 LNHDA and CDR2 SQIVND (reference sequence). There are 16 residues in the CDR3. The chain's CDR3 is CASSPIDRGNNSPLHF. The CDR3 DNA sequence: TGTGCCAGTAGTCCAATAGACAGGGGAAACAATTCACCCCTCCACTTT.

This clonotype has ten or more counts. This sequence joins TRBV5-1 and TRBJ2-2, with D tentatively TRBD1 (6 bases). V was shortened by 1 base and J by 4 bases, with 17 bases between the two germline ends. The CDR3 runs to 17 residues. Germline CDR1 is SGHRS and CDR2 is YFSETQ. The CDR3 protein is CASSLLAGDLGTGELFF. In DNA, the CDR3 is TGCGCCAGCAGCTTGCTAGCAGGGGATCTTGGCACCGGGGAGCTGTTTTTT.

In this sample, this clonotype turned up many times. The chain uses TRBV7-9 and TRBJ2-3, with 8 bases that match TRBD2. CDR1 and CDR2 (germline): SEHNR, FQNEAQ (reference sequence). J was trimmed by 1 base and V by 6 bases; bases with no gene match: 9. The CDR3 totals 16 residues. The CDR3 DNA reads as TGTGCCAGCAGTTTAATAGCGGGGAGGGGCACAGATACGCAGTATTTT. As protein: CASSLIAGRGTDTQYF. Variable domain in full (rest from reference TRBV7-9 and TRBJ2-3): DTGVSQNPRHKITKRGQNVTFRCDPISEHNRLYWYRQTLGQGPEFLTYFQNEAQLEKSRLLSDRFSAERPKGSFSTLEIQRTEQGDSAMYLCASSLIAGRGTDTQYFGPGTRLTVL.

This clonotype was recorded at least ten times. The genes are TRBV6-4 and TRBJ1-5; D is undetermined. Trimming pared 6 bases from V and 7 bases from J, leaving 13 bases between. The germline gives CDR1 MRHNA, CDR2 SNTAGT. CDR3 length: 13 residues. The CDR3 is CASSREREQPQHF. Written as DNA, the CDR3 is TGTGCCAGCAGCCGTGAAAGGGAGCAGCCCCAGCATTTT.

This clonotype was found many times. The J gene is TRBJ2-1, the V gene TRBV24-1; 16 nucleotides line up with TRBD2. The V and J ends lost 12 bases and 9 bases, in that order; junction bases with no gene match: 16. The CDR3 has 17 amino acids. The germline V gene encodes CDR1 KGHDR and CDR2 SFDVKD. CDR3 bases: TGTGCCCCGCAGGGTGGGACTAGCGGGGGGGCAACGGCTGAGCAGTTCTTC. The encoded protein is CAPQGGTSGGATAEQFF.

Notes on this clonotype: A much larger clone lies a single base off, so this may be a read error. The chain is built from TRBV6-1 and TRBJ1-2; no clear D. Trimming pared 3 bases from V and 6 bases from J, leaving 11 bases between. The CDR3 sequence is 13 residues long. Per germline, CDR1 MNHNS and CDR2 SASEGT. The CDR3 bases are TGTGCCAGCAGTGAGATTTCCTGGAATGGCTACACCTTC. As protein: CASSEISWNGYTF.

In its sample, this clonotype was seen many times. This chain connects TRBV4-1 to TRBJ1-2, with D possibly matching TRBD1 (6 bases). Per the germline V gene, CDR1 is MGHRA and CDR2 is YSYEKL. This CDR3 has 15 residues. Deletions cut 1 base from V and 8 bases from J, with 17 bases between. The DNA for the CDR3 is TGCGCCAGCAGCCAAGTCCCGGGACAAGTGGAGGGCTACACCTTC. Translating it yields CASSQVPGQVEGYTF.

Many counts were recorded for this clonotype. The CDR3 here is CASSLMGQASSPLHF. The CDR3 DNA sequence: TGCGCCAGCAGCTTGATGGGACAGGCCTCCTCACCCCTCCACTTT. The chain has TRBV5-1 and TRBJ1-6, with 8 bases identical to TRBD1. The CDR3 runs to 15 residues. V dropped 1 base and J dropped 10; count of bases not matched to a gene: 7. From germline, CDR1 is SGHRS and CDR2 YFSETQ.